The sample holds a few counts of the clone carrying this T cell receptor beta chain. Between the trimmed V and J ends, which lost 1 base and 1 base, there was a span of 7 bases. The CDR3 contains 14 residues. These data originate in a study of T cells after yellow fever vaccination. A 5'RACE template-switching step, the method used to make TCR cDNA, added a universal primer site and UMIs. TCRdb called the 5' RACE reads again in MiXCR, with one record for every CDR3 protein. This repertoire shows around 300,000 distinct CDR3 sequences, 10% to 15% found once; its top ten account for roughly 0.5%. The clonotype comes from a man under 40 who received the YFV17D yellow fever vaccine. V usage is TRBV12-3 or TRBV12-4 and J usage is TRBJ1-1; D is uncertain. Sequencing used CD4+ T cells sorted from PBMCs, obtained 45 days after the yellow fever booster vaccination. The CDR3 reads CASSLDLENTEAFF. CDR3 DNA: TGTGCCAGCAGTTTAGACCTGGAGAACACTGAAGCTTTCTTT.